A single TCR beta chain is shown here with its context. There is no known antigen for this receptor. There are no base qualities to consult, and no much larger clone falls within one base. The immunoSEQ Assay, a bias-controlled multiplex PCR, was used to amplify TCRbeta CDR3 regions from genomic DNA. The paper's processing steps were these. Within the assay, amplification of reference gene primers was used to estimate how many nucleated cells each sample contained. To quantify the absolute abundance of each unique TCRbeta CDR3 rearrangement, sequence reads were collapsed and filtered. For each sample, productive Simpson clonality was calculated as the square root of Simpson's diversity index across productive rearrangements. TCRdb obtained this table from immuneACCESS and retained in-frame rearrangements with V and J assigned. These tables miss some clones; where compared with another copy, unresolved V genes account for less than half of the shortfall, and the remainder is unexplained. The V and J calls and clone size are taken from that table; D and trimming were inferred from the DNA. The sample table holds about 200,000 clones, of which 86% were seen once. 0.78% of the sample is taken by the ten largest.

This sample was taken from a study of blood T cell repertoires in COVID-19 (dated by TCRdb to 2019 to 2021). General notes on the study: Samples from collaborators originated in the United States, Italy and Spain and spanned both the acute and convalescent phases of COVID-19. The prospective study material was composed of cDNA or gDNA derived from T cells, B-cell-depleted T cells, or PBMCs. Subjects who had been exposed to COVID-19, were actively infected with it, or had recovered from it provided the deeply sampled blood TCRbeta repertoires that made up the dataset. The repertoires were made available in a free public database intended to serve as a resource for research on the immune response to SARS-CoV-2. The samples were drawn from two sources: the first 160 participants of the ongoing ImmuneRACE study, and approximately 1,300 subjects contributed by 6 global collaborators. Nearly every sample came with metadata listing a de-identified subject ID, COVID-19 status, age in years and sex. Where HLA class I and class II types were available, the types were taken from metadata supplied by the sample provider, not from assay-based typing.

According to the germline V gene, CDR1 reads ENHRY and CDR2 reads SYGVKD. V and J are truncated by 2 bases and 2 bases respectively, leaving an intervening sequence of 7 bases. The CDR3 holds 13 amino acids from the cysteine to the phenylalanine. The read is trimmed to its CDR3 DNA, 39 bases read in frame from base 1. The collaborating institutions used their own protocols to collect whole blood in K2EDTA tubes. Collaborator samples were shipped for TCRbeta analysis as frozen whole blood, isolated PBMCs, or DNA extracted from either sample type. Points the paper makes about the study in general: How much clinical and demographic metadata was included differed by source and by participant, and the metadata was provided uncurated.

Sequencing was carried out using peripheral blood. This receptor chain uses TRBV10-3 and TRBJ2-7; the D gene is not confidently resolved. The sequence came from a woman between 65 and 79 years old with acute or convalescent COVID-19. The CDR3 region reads CAISEVSPYEQYF. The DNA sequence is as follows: TGTGCCATCAGTGAGGTCTCCCCCTACGAGCAGTACTTC.